The clone carrying this T cell receptor beta chain was seen ten or more times. The antigen remains unidentified. The gene names given are mouse names. Cells from pooled cutaneous lymph nodes were sorted by CD4, CD8alpha, NKG2D, NKG2ACE and other markers. Extraction of RNA preceded its reverse transcription into cDNA, which served as the sequencing template. Sequencing used immunoSEQ multiplex PCR; TCRdb keeps in-frame clones, though not all of them. Listed for the sample are under 350,000 clones, none seen a single time. This sample is drawn from a study of CD8+ T cells in alopecia areata. Broader study findings: An increase in clonality over normal scalp was evident in lesional scalp, especially alopecia totalis/universalis.

The source is a C3H/HeJ mouse with alopecia areata. Mouse strain MHC haplotype: H2-k. Source material: CD4+ T cells sorted from a lymph node.

The CDR3 protein is CASSRQGPSSAETLYF. CDR3 DNA, as far as it was read: TGTGCTAGCAGTAGACAGGGCCCCTCTAGTGCAGAA. The rearrangement joins TRBV17 to TRBJ2-3; maybe TRBD1 (5 bases). The read terminates 4 residues before the CDR3 end, so the remaining end is supplied by the germline J gene. CDR3 length: 16 amino acids. V lost 2 bases, J lost 0 bases, and 12 bases lay in between. Germline assignment: CDR1 MNHDT and CDR2 YYDKIL. Based on the CDR3 plus reference TRBV17 and TRBJ2-3, the full variable domain is DTTVKQNPRYKLARVGKPVNLICSQTMNHDTMYWYQKKPNQAPKLLLFYYDKILNREADTFEKFQSSRPNNSFCSLYIGSAGLEYSAMYLCASSRQGPSSAETLYFGSGTRLTVL.